This T cell receptor (beta chain) was identified in a study of OX40 agonist ivuxolimab in advanced cancers. Background for the entire study: Ivuxolimab, which targeted the costimulatory receptor OX40 (CD134), was an agonistic, fully human IgG2 monoclonal antibody. Intravenous ivuxolimab was administered to patients every 2 weeks at six dose levels: 0.01, 0.1, 0.3, 1.5, 3 and 10 mg/kg. Of the 50 or so patients in dose escalation, 19 had hepatocellular carcinoma, some 15 had melanoma, 9 had renal cell carcinoma and 9 had head and neck cancer. A male proportion of roughly 85% and a mean age of around 60 years, ranging from about 23 to 90, were recorded for the dose-escalation cohort. Patients were allowed to have had prior anti-PD-1, anti-PD-L1 or anti-CTLA-4 therapy, and roughly 40% of the dose-escalation patients had previously received checkpoint inhibitors. Three dose-escalation patients achieved partial responses, one with hepatocellular carcinoma and two with cutaneous melanoma. The point of sequencing TCRbeta in the periphery was to test whether ivuxolimab changed TCR sequence diversity and drove clonal T-cell expansion. The paper covers the monotherapy dose-escalation part of the phase I ivuxolimab trial, which included N ≈ 54 patients. What the work shows at the level of the full study, not this receptor alone: Low levels of normalized T-cell clonal expansion were also seen in some patients who did not respond. After ivuxolimab, expanded clones were on average more numerous among CD8+ T cells than among CD4+ T cells. In partial responders in the 0.1-3.0 mg/kg groups, normalized peripheral clonal expansion was found to be among the lowest, especially among CD8+ T cells. At doses from 0.1 to 3.0 mg/kg, clonal expansion was seen in both CD4+ and CD8+ blood T cells between baseline and week 6. The antigen specificity of the clonally expanded peripheral T cells was not determined.

In the case of this clone: What antigen it recognizes has not been identified. Base qualities are not at hand, and no much larger clone is one base apart.

Counted from cysteine to phenylalanine, this CDR3 has 14 amino acids. The CDR3 DNA has 42 bases and is translated from base 1. Trimming removed 1 base from V and 4 bases from J, leaving 9 bases between the germline ends. The germline V gene supplies CDR1 MNHNS and CDR2 SASEGT. Patients with autoimmune disease history or receiving systemic immunosuppression were excluded from the trial. Peripheral blood for TCR sequencing was drawn from every dose cohort at baseline, at cycle 4 day 1 and at cycle 7 day 1. The samples were drawn from a first-in-human, open-label, multicenter phase I dose-escalation trial of ivuxolimab. Adults with locally advanced or metastatic melanoma, renal cell, hepatocellular, or head and neck squamous cell carcinoma were enrolled in the trial. Before TCR sequencing, CD4+ T cells and CD8+ T cells from peripheral blood were sorted into separate populations. Genomic DNA was extracted from sorted cells for sequencing of the TCRbeta CDR3 region. TCRbeta CDR3 regions were sequenced using the immunoSEQ Assay. TCRdb mirrors the immuneACCESS table, restricted to in-frame sequences. Some clones are absent from its copies; in checked studies, under half trace to an unresolved V gene, and the reason for the others is unknown. In this sample the table shows some 75,000 clones, around 86% of which occur a single time. The ten largest clones add up to roughly 2.5% of the sample.

This sequence originates from an adult with an advanced solid tumor such as melanoma, head and neck, liver or kidney cancer. This sample comprised CD4+ or CD8+ T cells sorted from blood, obtained in a trial of the OX40 agonist ivuxolimab. Rearrangement joined TRBV6-1 to TRBJ2-3; no confident D gene assignment can be made. This receptor carries the CDR3 CASSEVSQADTQYF. The nucleotide sequence reads as follows: TGTGCCAGCAGTGAAGTCTCGCAGGCAGATACGCAGTATTTT.